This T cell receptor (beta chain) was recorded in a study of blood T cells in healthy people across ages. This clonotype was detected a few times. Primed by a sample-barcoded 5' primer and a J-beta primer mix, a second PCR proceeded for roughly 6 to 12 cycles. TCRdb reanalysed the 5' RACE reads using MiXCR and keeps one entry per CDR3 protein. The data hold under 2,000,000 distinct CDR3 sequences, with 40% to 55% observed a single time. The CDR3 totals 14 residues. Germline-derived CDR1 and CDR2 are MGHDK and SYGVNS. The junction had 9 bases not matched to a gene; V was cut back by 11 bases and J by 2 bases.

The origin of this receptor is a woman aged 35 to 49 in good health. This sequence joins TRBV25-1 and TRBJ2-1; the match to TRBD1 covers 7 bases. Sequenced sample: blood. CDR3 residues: CALGPQGAYNEQFF. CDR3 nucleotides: TGTGCCTTAGGGCCCCAGGGGGCCTACAATGAGCAGTTCTTC.